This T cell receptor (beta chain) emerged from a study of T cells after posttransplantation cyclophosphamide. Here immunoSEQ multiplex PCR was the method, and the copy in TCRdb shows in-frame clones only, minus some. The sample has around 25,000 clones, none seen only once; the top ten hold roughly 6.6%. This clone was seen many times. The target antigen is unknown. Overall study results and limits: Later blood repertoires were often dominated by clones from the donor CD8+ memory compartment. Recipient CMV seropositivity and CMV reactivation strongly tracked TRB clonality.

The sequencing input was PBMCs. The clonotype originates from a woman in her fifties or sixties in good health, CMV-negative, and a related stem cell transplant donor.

CDR3 bases: TGTGCCTGGGGCGACATAACCTACGAGCAGTACTTC. Protein: CAWGDITYEQYF. The chain uses TRBV30 and TRBJ2-7; D unclear. The germline V gene has CDR1 GTSNPN and CDR2 SVGIG (reference sequence). The CDR3 consists of 12 residues. V was shortened by 5 bases and J by 2 bases, with 10 bases between the two germline ends. Full variable domain (remainder filled in from reference TRBV30 and TRBJ2-7): SQTIHQWPATLVQPVGSPLSLECTVEGTSNPNLYWYRQAAGRGLQLLFYSVGIGQISSEVPQNLSASRPQDRQFILSSKKLLLSDSGFYLCAWGDITYEQYFGPGTRLTVT.